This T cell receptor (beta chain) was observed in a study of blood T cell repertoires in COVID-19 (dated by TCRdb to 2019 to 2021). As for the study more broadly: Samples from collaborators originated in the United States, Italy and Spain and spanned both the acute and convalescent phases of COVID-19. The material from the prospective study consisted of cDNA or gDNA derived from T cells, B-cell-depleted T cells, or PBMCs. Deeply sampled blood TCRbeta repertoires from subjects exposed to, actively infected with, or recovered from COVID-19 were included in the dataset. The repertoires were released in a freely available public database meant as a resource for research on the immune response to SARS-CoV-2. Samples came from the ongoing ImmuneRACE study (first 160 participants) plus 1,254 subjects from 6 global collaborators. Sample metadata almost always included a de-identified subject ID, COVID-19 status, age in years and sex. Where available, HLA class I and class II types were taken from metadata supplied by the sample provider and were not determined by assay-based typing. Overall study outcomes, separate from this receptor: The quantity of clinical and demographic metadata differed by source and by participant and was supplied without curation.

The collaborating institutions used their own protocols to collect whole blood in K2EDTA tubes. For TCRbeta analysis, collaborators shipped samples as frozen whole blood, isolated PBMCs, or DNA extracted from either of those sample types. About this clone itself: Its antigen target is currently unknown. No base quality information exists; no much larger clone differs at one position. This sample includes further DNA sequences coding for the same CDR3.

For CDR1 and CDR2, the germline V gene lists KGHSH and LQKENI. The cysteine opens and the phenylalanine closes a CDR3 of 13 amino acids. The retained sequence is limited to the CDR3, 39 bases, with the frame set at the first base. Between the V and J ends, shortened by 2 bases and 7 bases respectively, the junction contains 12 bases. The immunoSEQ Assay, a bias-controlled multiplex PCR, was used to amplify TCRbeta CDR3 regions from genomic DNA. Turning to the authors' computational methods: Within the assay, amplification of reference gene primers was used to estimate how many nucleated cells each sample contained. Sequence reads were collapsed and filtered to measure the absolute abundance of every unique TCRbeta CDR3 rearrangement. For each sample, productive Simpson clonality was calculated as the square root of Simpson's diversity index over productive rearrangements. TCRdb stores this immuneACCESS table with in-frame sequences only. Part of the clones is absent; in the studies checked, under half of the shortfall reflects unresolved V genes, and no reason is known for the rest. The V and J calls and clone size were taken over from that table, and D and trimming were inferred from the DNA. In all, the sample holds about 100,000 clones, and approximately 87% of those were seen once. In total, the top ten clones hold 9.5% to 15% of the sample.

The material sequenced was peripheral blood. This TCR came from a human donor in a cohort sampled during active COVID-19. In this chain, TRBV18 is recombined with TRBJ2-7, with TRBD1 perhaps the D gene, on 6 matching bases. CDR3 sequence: CASSPAGVGEQYF. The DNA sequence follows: TGTGCCAGCTCACCAGCAGGGGTTGGGGAGCAGTACTTC.